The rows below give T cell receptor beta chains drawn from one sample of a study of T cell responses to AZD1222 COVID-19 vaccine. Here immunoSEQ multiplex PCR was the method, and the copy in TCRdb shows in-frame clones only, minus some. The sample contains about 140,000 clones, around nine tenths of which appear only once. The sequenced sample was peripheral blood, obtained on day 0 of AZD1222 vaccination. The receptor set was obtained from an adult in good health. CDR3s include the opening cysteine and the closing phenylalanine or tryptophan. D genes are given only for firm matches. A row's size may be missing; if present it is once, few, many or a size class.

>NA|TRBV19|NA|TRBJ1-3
CASSNEVLGNTIYF
TGTGCCAGTAGTAATGAGGTCCTCGGAAACACCATATATTTT
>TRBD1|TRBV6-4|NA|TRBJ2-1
CASSYGTGNSEQFF
TGTGCCAGCAGCTACGGGACAGGGAATAGTGAGCAGTTCTTC
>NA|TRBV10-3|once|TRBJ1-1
CAISDSAANTEAFF
TGTGCCATCAGTGATTCGGCAGCTAACACTGAAGCTTTCTTT
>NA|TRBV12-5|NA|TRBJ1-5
CASGLSTRGDQPQHF
TGTGCTAGTGGTTTGTCCACCAGAGGGGATCAGCCCCAGCATTTT
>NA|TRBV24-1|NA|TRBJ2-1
CATSSAGPYNEQFF
TGTGCCACTTCCTCAGCAGGGCCCTACAATGAGCAGTTCTTC
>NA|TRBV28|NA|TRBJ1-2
CASSPIDRNYGYTF
TGTGCCAGCAGTCCCATTGACAGGAACTATGGCTACACCTTC
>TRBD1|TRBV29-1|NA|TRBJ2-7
CSVGRTGDEQYF
TGCAGCGTTGGTAGGACAGGGGACGAGCAGTACTTC
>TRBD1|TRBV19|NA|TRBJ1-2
CASTPARDRRLYGYTF
TGTGCCAGTACACCGGCCCGGGACAGGCGGCTCTATGGCTACACCTTC
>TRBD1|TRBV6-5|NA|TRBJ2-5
CASRITGGRETQYF
TGTGCCAGCAGGATAACAGGGGGCAGGGAGACCCAGTACTTC
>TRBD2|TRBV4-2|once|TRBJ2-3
CASSHLLAGTRFYTDTQYF
TGTGCCAGCAGCCATCTACTAGCGGGGACGCGATTCTACACAGATACGCAGTATTTT
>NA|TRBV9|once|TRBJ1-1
CASSAGETEAFF
TGTGCCAGCAGCGCAGGGGAAACTGAAGCTTTCTTT
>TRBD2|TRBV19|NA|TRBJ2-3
CASSIVLAGPSDTQYF
TGTGCCAGTAGTATAGTGCTAGCGGGACCCTCAGATACGCAGTATTTT
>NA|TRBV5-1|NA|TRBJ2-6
CASSLGGSGANVLTF
TGCGCCAGCAGCTTAGGGGGCTCTGGGGCCAACGTCCTGACTTTC
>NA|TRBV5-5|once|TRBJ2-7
CASSLLGLLSYEQYF
TGTGCCAGCAGCTTGCTAGGCTTACTATCCTACGAGCAGTACTTC
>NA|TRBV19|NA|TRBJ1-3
CASKRDSGNTIYF
TGTGCCAGCAAACGGGACTCTGGAAACACCATATATTTT